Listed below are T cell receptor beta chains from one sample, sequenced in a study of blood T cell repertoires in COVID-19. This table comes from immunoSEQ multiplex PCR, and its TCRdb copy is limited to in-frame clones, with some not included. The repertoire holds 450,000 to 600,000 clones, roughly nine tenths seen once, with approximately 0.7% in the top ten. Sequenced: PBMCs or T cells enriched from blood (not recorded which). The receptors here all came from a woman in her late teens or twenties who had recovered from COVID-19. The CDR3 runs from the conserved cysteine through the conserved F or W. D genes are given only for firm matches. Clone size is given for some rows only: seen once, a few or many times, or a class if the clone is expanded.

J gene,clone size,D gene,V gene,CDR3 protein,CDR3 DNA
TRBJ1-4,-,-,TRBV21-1,CASSRGARGGTNEKLFF,TGTGCCAGCAGCCGGGGGGCTCGTGGGGGTACTAATGAAAAACTGTTTTTT
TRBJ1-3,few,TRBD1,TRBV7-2,CASSMTGSGNTIYF,TGTGCCAGCAGCATGACAGGGTCTGGAAACACCATATATTTT
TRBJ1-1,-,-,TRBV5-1,CASSSDTRRTEAFF,TGCGCCAGCAGCTCGGACACCAGAAGGACTGAAGCTTTCTTT
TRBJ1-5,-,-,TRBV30,CAWRGKGNQPQHF,TGTGCCTGGAGGGGGAAGGGGAATCAGCCCCAGCATTTT
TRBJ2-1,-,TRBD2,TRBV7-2,CASSLRGRGTSIGGEKFF,TGTGCCAGCAGCTTGAGGGGACGGGGGACTAGTATCGGAGGAGAGAAGTTCTTC
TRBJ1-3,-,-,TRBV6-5,CASSWRGATGNTIYF,TGTGCCAGCAGTTGGCGGGGGGCAACGGGAAACACCATATATTTT
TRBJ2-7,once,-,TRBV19,CASSRDSSSYEQYF,TGTGCCAGTAGCCGGGACTCGAGCTCCTACGAGCAGTACTTC
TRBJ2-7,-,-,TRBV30,CAWSVIRYEQYF,TGTGCCTGGAGTGTAATCAGGTACGAGCAGTACTTC
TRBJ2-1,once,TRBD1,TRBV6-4,CASSDSGQGANEQFF,TGTGCCAGCAGTGACTCGGGACAGGGGGCGAATGAGCAGTTCTTC
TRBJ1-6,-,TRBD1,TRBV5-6,CASSLHDRGGSPLHF,TGTGCCAGCAGCTTGCACGACAGGGGAGGTTCACCCCTCCACTTT
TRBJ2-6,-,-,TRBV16,CASSHGGLTSGANVLTF,TGTGCCAGCAGCCACGGCGGCCTGACCTCTGGGGCCAACGTCCTGACTTTC
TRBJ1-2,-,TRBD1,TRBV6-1,CASSETGTIYGYTF,TGTGCCAGCAGTGAGACAGGGACAATCTATGGCTACACCTTC
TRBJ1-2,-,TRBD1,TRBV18,CASSPPGDRGYGYTF,TGTGCCAGCTCACCACCTGGGGACAGGGGATATGGCTACACCTTC
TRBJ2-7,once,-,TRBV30,CAWSGARSRPYEQYF,TGTGCCTGGAGTGGAGCGAGGTCTCGACCCTACGAGCAGTACTTC
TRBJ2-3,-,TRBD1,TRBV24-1,CATRQGDDTQYF,TGTGCCACCAGACAGGGGGACGATACGCAGTATTTT
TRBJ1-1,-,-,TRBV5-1,CASSSPGTRSTLNTEAFF,TGCGCCAGCAGCTCCCCTGGGACACGAAGTACCCTCAACACTGAAGCTTTCTTT
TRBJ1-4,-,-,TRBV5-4,CASSLGGTDEKLFF,TGTGCCAGCAGCTTAGGGGGTACGGATGAAAAACTGTTTTTT
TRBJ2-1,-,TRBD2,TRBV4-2,CASSQDQAGGEQFF,TGTGCCAGCAGCCAAGATCAAGCGGGGGGTGAGCAGTTCTTC
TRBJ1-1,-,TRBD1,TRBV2,CAAYKLGQGARNTEAFF,TGTGCCGCCTACAAACTCGGACAGGGGGCGAGGAACACTGAAGCTTTCTTT
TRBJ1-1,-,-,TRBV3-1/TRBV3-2,CASSQEGGKTEAFF,TGTGCCAGCAGCCAAGAGGGGGGAAAGACTGAAGCTTTCTTT
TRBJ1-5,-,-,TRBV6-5,CASRRDGNQPQHF,TGTGCCAGCCGCCGGGATGGCAATCAGCCCCAGCATTTT
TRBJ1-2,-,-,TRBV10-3,CAISDGRAYYGYTF,TGTGCCATCAGTGACGGCAGGGCCTACTATGGCTACACCTTC
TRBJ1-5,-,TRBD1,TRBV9,CASSVVGGQGWTQPQHF,TGTGCCAGCAGCGTAGTCGGGGGACAGGGATGGACTCAGCCCCAGCATTTT
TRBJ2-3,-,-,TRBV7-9,CASSLVNLEADTQYF,TGTGCCAGCAGCTTAGTTAACCTGGAGGCAGATACGCAGTATTTT
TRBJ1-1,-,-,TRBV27,CASSLSRSTEAFF,TGTGCCAGCAGTTTATCCCGGAGTACTGAAGCTTTCTTT
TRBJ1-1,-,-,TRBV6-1,CASSAGNRRTTLNTEAFF,TGTGCCAGCAGTGCAGGGAACCGACGTACAACACTGAACACTGAAGCTTTCTTT